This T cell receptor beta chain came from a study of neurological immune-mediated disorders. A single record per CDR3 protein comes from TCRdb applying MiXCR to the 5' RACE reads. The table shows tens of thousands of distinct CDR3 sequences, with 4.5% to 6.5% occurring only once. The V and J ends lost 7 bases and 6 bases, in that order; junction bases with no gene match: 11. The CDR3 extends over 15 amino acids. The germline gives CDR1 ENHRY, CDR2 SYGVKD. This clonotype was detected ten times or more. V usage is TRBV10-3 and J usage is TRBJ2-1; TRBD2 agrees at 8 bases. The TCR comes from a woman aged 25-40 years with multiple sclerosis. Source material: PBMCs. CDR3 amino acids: CAITFEIAGTNEQFF. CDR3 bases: TGTGCCATCACCTTCGAAATAGCGGGAACCAATGAGCAGTTCTTC.